These 28 T cell receptor beta chains were sequenced from one sample in a study of cytomegalovirus exposure and HLA in healthy donors. Assay used: immunoSEQ multiplex PCR; TCRdb lists only in-frame clones, some missing. The data hold 150,000 to 200,000 clones, with roughly 84% observed a single time. What was sequenced was PBMCs. Receptor source: a man younger than 30 in good health and CMV-seropositive.

J is TRBJ2-3 and V is TRBV27, with a tentative D call TRBD2 (7 bases). Trimming took 6 bases from V and 0 from J, leaving 19 bases between them. Germline CDR1 MNHEY, CDR2 SMNVEV (reference sequence). The CDR3 runs 17 residues. The CDR3 loop is CASSWGGRERSTDTQYF. The CDR3 DNA follows: TGTGCCAGCAGCTGGGGGGGGCGGGAGAGGAGCACAGATACGCAGTATTTT.

V usage is TRBV7-8 and J usage is TRBJ2-3; 9 positions match TRBD1. CDR1 and CDR2 from the germline V gene are SGHVS and FQNEAQ. This CDR3 region has 16 residues. The V gene end was trimmed by 5 bases and the J gene end by 3 bases; junction bases not matched to a gene: 9. CDR3 in amino acids: CASSVSGTGKTDTQYF. The CDR3 bases are TGTGCCAGCAGCGTATCCGGGACAGGGAAGACAGATACGCAGTATTTT.

This clone was observed a few times. The V gene is TRBV7-9, the J gene TRBJ2-1; 7 nucleotides align to TRBD2. V gave up 4 bases and J gave up 3 bases; unmatched junction bases: 9. There are 16 residues in the CDR3. CDR1 and CDR2 (germline): SEHNR, FQNEAQ (reference sequence). The CDR3, as DNA: TGTGCCAGCAGCTCGTACCAACGGGACTACTACAATGAGCAGTTCTTC. Protein: CASSSYQRDYYNEQFF. The variable domain in full, with the rest retrieved from reference TRBV7-9 and TRBJ2-1, is DTGVSQNPRHKITKRGQNVTFRCDPISEHNRLYWYRQTLGQGPEFLTYFQNEAQLEKSRLLSDRFSAERPKGSFSTLEIQRTEQGDSAMYLCASSSYQRDYYNEQFFGPGTRLTVL.

V usage is TRBV29-1 and J usage is TRBJ2-1, with D perhaps TRBD1 (6 bases). This CDR3 is built from 12 residues. V was trimmed by 6 bases and J by 6 bases, leaving 12 bases between them. CDR1 is SQVTM and CDR2 is ANQGSEA in the germline V gene. This CDR3 is CSVYRDTNEQFF. CDR3 coding DNA: TGCAGCGTCTACCGGGACACCAATGAGCAGTTCTTC.

The CDR3: CASSPLLITEQYF. CDR3 coding DNA: TGTGCCAGCAGCCCCCTACTGATCACCGAGCAGTACTTC. This chain uses TRBV5-6 with TRBJ2-7, with D unresolved. V was pared by 4 bases and J by 6 bases, with 14 bases between. Germline loops: CDR1 SGHDT, CDR2 YYEEEE. This CDR3 contains 13 residues.

The rearrangement uses TRBV9 and TRBJ2-7, with 7 bases matching TRBD2. The CDR3 has 14 amino acids. The V gene's germline CDR1 is SGDLS and CDR2 YYNGEE. V was clipped by 0 bases and J by 2 bases; unmatched bases: 2. The CDR3 DNA reads as TGTGCCAGCAGCGTAGAAGCGGGAACCTACGAGCAGTACTTC. As protein: CASSVEAGTYEQYF.

This chain joins TRBV10-1 and TRBJ2-5, with 14 bases that match TRBD2. CDR3 length equals 19 residues. The V segment lost 0 bases and the J segment 4 bases; nucleotides outside the gene matches: 10. Per the germline V gene, CDR1 is WNHNN and CDR2 is SYGVQD (reference sequence). CDR3 coding DNA: TGCGCCAGCAGTGAGTCCCGGACTAGCGGGAGGACCAGGGGAGAGACCCAGTACTTC. Amino acids: CASSESRTSGRTRGETQYF.

This chain joins TRBV7-3 and TRBJ2-7; TRBD1 is a possible D gene (5 bases). Germline CDR1 SGHTA, CDR2 FQGTGA. CDR3 length: 12 residues. The V gene lost 6 bases and the J gene lost 6 bases, with 12 bases spanning the gap. The CDR3 DNA follows: TGTGCCAGCAGAGCAGACAGTCCCGAGCAGTACTTC. Encoded protein: CASRADSPEQYF. The full variable domain, completed using reference TRBV7-3 and TRBJ2-7, is GAGVSQTPSNKVTEKGKYVELRCDPISGHTALYWYRQSLGQGPEFLIYFQGTGAADDSGLPNDRFFAVRPEGSVSTLKIQRTERGDSAVYLCASRADSPEQYFGPGTRLTVT.

The V call is TRBV21-1, the J call TRBJ2-7; no check of the table's D call, TRBD2, against the DNA was made. TRBV21-1 is reported as a pseudogene. This CDR3 spans 15 amino acids. CDR3 coding DNA: TGTGCCAGCAGCAACCACGGAGGAAATAAAGGGGAGCAGTACTTC. This encodes CASSNHGGNKGEQYF.

This clone was recorded at least ten times. The chain has TRBV7-2 and TRBJ2-1, with D perhaps matching TRBD2 (6 bases). The CDR3 contains 13 residues. Trimming cost V 6 bases and J 5 bases, with 11 bases left between them. Per germline, CDR1 SGHTA and CDR2 FQGNSA. CDR3 amino acids: CASRPGEDNEQFF. The CDR3 coding sequence is TGTGCCAGCAGGCCGGGAGAGGACAATGAGCAGTTCTTC.

The chain recombines TRBV6-1 with TRBJ2-5, with a tentative D call TRBD2 (6 bases). Germline V gene sequence: CDR1 MNHNS, CDR2 SASEGT. This CDR3 comprises 14 residues. Trimming cost V 7 bases and J 2 bases, with 14 bases left between them. CDR3 DNA sequence: TGTGCCAGCACCCGGCTAGCGTCTCAAGAGACCCAGTACTTC. As protein: CASTRLASQETQYF.

This rearrangement joins TRBV7-3 to TRBJ2-2; no clear D gene. From germline, CDR1 is SGHTA and CDR2 FQGTGA. The CDR3 spans 15 residues. Trimming stripped 6 bases from V and 4 bases from J, with 15 bases between. Here the CDR3 DNA reads TGTGCCAGCAGGGTAGGAACTAATCCCACCGGGGAGCTGTTTTTT. As protein: CASRVGTNPTGELFF.

The chain joins TRBV4-3 to TRBJ2-1, with D possibly TRBD1 on 6 matching bases. Germline V lookup: CDR1 LGHNA, CDR2 YSLEER. Trimming shortened V by 1 base and J by 6 bases, and 10 bases separated the two germline ends. CDR3 size: 14 residues. CDR3 nucleotides: TGCGCCAGCAGCCAAGGGGGGCTTGTCAATGAGCAGTTCTTC. Protein product: CASSQGGLVNEQFF.

The rearrangement links TRBV12-5 to TRBJ2-2; 7 bases line up with TRBD2. The CDR3 runs 17 residues. Losses at the gene ends were 2 bases for V and 4 bases for J; bases not matched to a gene: 10. Germline CDR1 is LGHNT and CDR2 is FRNRAP. CDR3 amino acids: CASGLLTGRGITGELFF. The CDR3 DNA is TGTGCTAGTGGTTTGCTGACGGGGCGGGGGATCACCGGGGAGCTGTTTTTT.

This chain uses TRBV2 with TRBJ1-5; D is possibly TRBD1 (5 bases). CDR1 and CDR2 from the germline V gene are SNHLY and FYNNEI. Trimming cost V 4 bases and J 4 bases, with 17 bases left between them. This CDR3 contains 16 residues. For the CDR3, the DNA is TGTGCCAGCAGTGTTGACAGAGATCGGGCTAATCAGCCCCAGCATTTT. Translated, it gives CASSVDRDRANQPQHF. The entire variable domain, with the rest obtained from reference TRBV2 and TRBJ1-5, is as follows: EPEVTQTPSHQVTQMGQEVILRCVPISNHLYFYWYRQILGQKVEFLVSFYNNEISEKSEIFDDQFSVERPDGSNFTLKIRSTKLEDSAMYFCASSVDRDRANQPQHFGDGTRLSIL.

This chain uses TRBV7-2 with TRBJ2-1, with 7 bases that match TRBD2. CDR1 and CDR2 (germline): SGHTA, FQGNSA. Trimming removed 1 base from V and 4 bases from J; junction bases left unmatched: 10. The CDR3 loop spans 17 amino acids. DNA of the CDR3: TGTGCCAGCAGCTTAGGAGTACCGGCTAGCGGATACAATGAGCAGTTCTTC. Its protein product is CASSLGVPASGYNEQFF.

V is TRBV30 and J is TRBJ1-2; possibly TRBD1 for D (5 bases). V lost 1 base and J lost 4, with 13 bases in between. The CDR3 is 14 amino acids. Germline values: CDR1 GTSNPN, CDR2 SVGIG (reference sequence). Here the CDR3 reads CAWSGGGSPYGYTF. CDR3 bases: TGTGCCTGGAGTGGGGGGGGATCCCCCTATGGCTACACCTTC.

This rearrangement joins TRBV14 to TRBJ1-1; TRBD1 agrees at 9 bases. With 4 bases clipped from V and 6 bases from J, the junction kept 3 bases outside the gene matches. Germline V gene data show CDR1 as SGHDN and CDR2 as FVKESK. The CDR3 spans 13 residues. In DNA, the CDR3 is TGTGCCAGCAGCCCTAGACAGGGGGCTGAAGCTTTCTTT. Encoded protein: CASSPRQGAEAFF. The full variable domain, with the rest looked up from reference TRBV14 and TRBJ1-1, is EAGVTQFPSHSVIEKGQTVTLRCDPISGHDNLYWYRRVMGKEIKFLLHFVKESKQDESGMPNNRFLAERTGGTYSTLKVQPAELEDSGVYFCASSPRQGAEAFFGQGTRLTVV.

The chain recombines TRBV4-2 with TRBJ2-1; TRBD1 agrees at 11 bases. V trimming: 0 bases; J trimming: 6 bases; junction bases outside the gene matches: 7. The CDR3 is 17 residues long. The germline CDR1 and CDR2 sequences are LGHNA and YNFKEQ. This CDR3 is CASSQDPGDRGANEQFF. The CDR3 region has the DNA TGTGCCAGCAGCCAAGATCCCGGGGACAGGGGGGCCAATGAGCAGTTCTTC.

The chain has TRBV7-8 and TRBJ1-2, with 9 bases matching TRBD1. Germline CDR1 is SGHVS and CDR2 is FQNEAQ. V lost 1 base to trimming and J lost 8 bases; unmatched junction nucleotides: 8. This CDR3 comprises 15 residues. Here the CDR3 DNA reads TGTGCCAGCAGCTTAGACCTCACAGGGGGCGGAGGCTACACCTTC. Encoded protein: CASSLDLTGGGGYTF.

The chain employs TRBV5-1 and TRBJ2-1, with D tentatively TRBD2 (6 bases). The V and J ends lost 1 base and 7 bases respectively, with 18 bases between them. The germline V gene encodes CDR1 SGHRS and CDR2 YFSETQ. The CDR3 covers 16 residues. The CDR3 sequence: CASSLLLSGRDNEQFF. Written as DNA, the CDR3 is TGCGCCAGCAGCTTGCTTCTTTCCGGGAGAGATAATGAGCAGTTCTTC. Together with reference TRBV5-1 and TRBJ2-1, the CDR3 gives the full variable domain: KAGVTQTPRYLIKTRGQQVTLSCSPISGHRSVSWYQQTPGQGLQFLFEYFSETQRNKGNFPGRFSGRQFSNSRSEMNVSTLELGDSALYLCASSLLLSGRDNEQFFGPGTRLTVL.

This chain connects TRBV4-1 to TRBJ1-3; D might be TRBD1 (6 bases). Germline V CDR1 and CDR2: MGHRA, YSYEKL. V was shortened by 0 bases and J by 4 bases, with 13 bases between the two germline ends. The length of the CDR3 is 16 residues. Here the CDR3 reads CASSQDLRGYGNTIYF. Here the CDR3 DNA reads TGCGCCAGCAGCCAAGATCTTAGGGGGTACGGAAACACCATATATTTT.

This clone was seen only a few times. V is TRBV30 and J is TRBJ2-7; the D gene is possibly TRBD1 (5 bases). Trimming removed 0 bases at V and 0 bases at J, with 12 bases between. Germline CDR1 is GTSNPN and CDR2 is SVGIG (reference sequence). CDR3 length equals 15 residues. The chain's CDR3 is CAWSVGVGSSYEQYF. The CDR3 DNA is TGTGCCTGGAGTGTAGGGGTTGGGTCCTCCTACGAGCAGTACTTC.

The J gene is TRBJ2-7, the V gene TRBV13; 7 nucleotides agree with TRBD2. CDR1 is PRHDT, CDR2 FYEKMQ, per germline (reference sequence). The CDR3 has 16 amino acids. V lost 0 bases to trimming and J lost 5 bases; unmatched junction nucleotides: 10. The CDR3, as DNA: TGTGCCAGCAGCTTAGGAGGGAGGGCGGTGGGGAACGAGCAGTACTTC. Its translation is CASSLGGRAVGNEQYF.

The genes are TRBV6-1 and TRBJ2-3, with unresolved D. Looked up from germline, CDR1 is MNHNS and CDR2 is SASEGT. The V and J ends lost 4 bases and 2 bases respectively, with 7 bases between them. This CDR3 spans 13 amino acids. Here the CDR3 reads CASSVPNTDTQYF. The DNA for the CDR3 is TGTGCCAGCAGTGTTCCAAACACAGATACGCAGTATTTT.

There are a few counts of this clone. This chain links TRBV7-2 with TRBJ2-3; D is possibly TRBD1 (6 bases). With 3 bases removed from V and 4 bases from J, the gap between germline ends came to 8 bases. This CDR3 has 13 residues. Germline V lookup: CDR1 SGHTA, CDR2 FQGNSA. The CDR3 sequence: CASSFGGPDTQYF. CDR3 nucleotide sequence: TGTGCCAGCAGCTTTGGGGGCCCAGATACGCAGTATTTT.

V and J are TRBV29-1 and TRBJ2-3; 14 nucleotides agree with TRBD2. The CDR3 length is 16 residues. Germline values: CDR1 SQVTM, CDR2 ANQGSEA. V dropped 6 bases and J dropped 1; count of bases not matched to a gene: 6. The CDR3 DNA follows: TGCAGCGTGGGACTAGCGGGAGTGAGGGGCACAGATACGCAGTATTTT. It translates to CSVGLAGVRGTDTQYF.

The chain carries TRBV27 and TRBJ2-3, with TRBD2 matching over 8 bases. CDR1 is MNHEY, CDR2 SMNVEV, per germline (reference sequence). The CDR3 extends over 16 amino acids. Trimming took 3 bases from V and 3 from J; bases not matched to a gene: 8. The CDR3 loop is CASSFIIRGRTDTQYF. CDR3 coding DNA: TGTGCCAGCAGTTTCATCATCCGCGGGAGGACAGATACGCAGTATTTT.